The subject of this entry is one T cell receptor beta chain. Its matching antigen is unknown. Profiled with immunoSEQ multiplex PCR; TCRdb holds only in-frame clones, not every one. The table lists roughly 16,000 clones, 75% to 85% of them singletons, with 3.5% to 5% in the top ten. Relapses following autologous stem cell transplantation were seen in all patients, with brentuximab vedotin exposure varying. The data stem from a study of PD-1 blockade in classical Hodgkin lymphoma. At the level of the study: Patients received nivolumab 3 mg/kg intravenously every 2 weeks.

Study-wide findings and caveats: The study found that TCR diversity rose significantly by C4D1 in CD4+ but not CD8+ cells.

The input for sequencing was peripheral blood mononuclear cells (PBMCs), taken at baseline. The TCR was taken from a human donor with classical Hodgkin lymphoma.

The CDR3 is CASSLPQMTGSSYEQYF. The CDR3, as DNA: TGCGCCAGCAGCCTTCCCCAGATGACAGGGTCCTCCTACGAGCAGTACTTC. The chain is built from TRBV5-1 and TRBJ2-7, with 7 bases lining up with TRBD1. The V gene's germline CDR1 is SGHRS and CDR2 YFSETQ. Trimming took 4 bases from V and 0 from J; bases not matched to a gene: 13. The length of the CDR3 is 17 residues.